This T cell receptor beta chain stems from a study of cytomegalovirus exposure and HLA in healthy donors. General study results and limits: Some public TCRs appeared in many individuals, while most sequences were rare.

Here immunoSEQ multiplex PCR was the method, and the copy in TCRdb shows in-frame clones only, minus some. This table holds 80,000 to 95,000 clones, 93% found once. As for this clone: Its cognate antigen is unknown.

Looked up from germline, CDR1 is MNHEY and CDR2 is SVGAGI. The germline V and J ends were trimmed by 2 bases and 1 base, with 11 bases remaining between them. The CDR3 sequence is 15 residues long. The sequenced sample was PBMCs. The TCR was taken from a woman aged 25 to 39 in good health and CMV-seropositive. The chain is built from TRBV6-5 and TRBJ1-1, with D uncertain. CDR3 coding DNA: TGTGCCAGCAGTTACCCTGGCAGAGGGAACACTGAAGCTTTCTTT. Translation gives CASSYPGRGNTEAFF.